What follows are 16 T cell receptor beta chains derived from one specimen sequenced in a study of T cell responses to AZD1222 COVID-19 vaccine. Generated by immunoSEQ multiplex PCR, the TCRdb table keeps only in-frame clones and is missing some. The data contain some 120,000 clones, about 85% of them singletons. Source: peripheral blood, taken 28 days after the second AZD1222 dose. The receptors stem from an adult who received the AZD1222 COVID-19 vaccine.

The rearrangement uses TRBV3-1 (or the pseudogene TRBV3-2) and TRBJ2-7; 15 bases map to TRBD2. Germline values: CDR1 LGHDT, CDR2 YNNKEL (reference sequence). J was trimmed by 4 bases and V by 3 bases; bases with no gene match: 7. CDR3 length equals 17 residues. CDR3 in DNA: TGTGCCAGCAGCCAGGGACTAGCGGGGGGCAAGCTTTACGAGCAGTACTTC. This encodes CASSQGLAGGKLYEQYF.

J is TRBJ2-2 and V is TRBV20-1; 7 bases map to TRBD2. With V trimmed by 3 bases and J by 4 bases, 8 bases remained unmatched. Germline V gene sequence: CDR1 DFQATT, CDR2 SNEGSKA (reference sequence). The CDR3 is 15 amino acids. The CDR3 is CSASGTGGSTGELFF. CDR3 DNA sequence: TGCAGTGCTAGTGGAACGGGGGGATCCACCGGGGAGCTGTTTTTT.

This clone occurred a few times. The gene calls are TRBV21-1 and TRBJ1-2. TRBV21-1 is listed as a pseudogene. The length of the CDR3 is 11 residues. In DNA form, the CDR3 reads TGTGCCAGCAGCACCAGGGACGGCTACACCTTC. Its protein is CASSTRDGYTF.

The chain couples TRBV7-2 to TRBJ2-3; tentatively, D is TRBD1 (7 bases). In germline, CDR1 is SGHTA, CDR2 FQGNSA. The CDR3 consists of 15 residues. Trimming shortened V by 4 bases and J by 4 bases, and 15 bases separated the two germline ends. CDR3 amino acids: CASSSRGAAADTQYF. The CDR3 bases are TGTGCCAGCAGCTCCAGGGGGGCTGCGGCAGATACGCAGTATTTT.

J is TRBJ1-3 and V is TRBV13; unclear D gene. CDR3 size: 16 residues. The V end was cut by 0 bases, the J end by 0 bases, with 9 bases between. Germline V gene lookup returns CDR1 PRHDT and CDR2 FYEKMQ (reference sequence). The CDR3 DNA reads as TGTGCCAGCAGCTTAGGTCCGTGGGGCTCTGGAAACACCATATATTTT. Translated: CASSLGPWGSGNTIYF.

V is TRBV9 and J is TRBJ2-3; D might be TRBD1 or TRBD2, each matching 6 bases. The CDR3 is 14 amino acids. Between the trimmed V and J ends, which lost 1 base and 2 bases, there was a span of 8 bases. CDR1 and CDR2 from the germline V gene are SGDLS and YYNGEE. CDR3 DNA: TGTGCCAGCAGCGTAAGGGGGGCCACAGATACGCAGTATTTT. It codes for CASSVRGATDTQYF.

The chain combines TRBV12-2 with TRBJ1-5. TRBV12-2 is classified as a pseudogene. The CDR3 length is 14 residues. CDR3 DNA: TGTGCAAGTCGCTTAGCGGGGGGTAATCAGCCCCAGCATTTT. Its protein is CASRLAGGNQPQHF.

The chain uses TRBV7-2 and TRBJ2-2; no clear D. The V end lost 1 base, the J end lost 6 bases, and 15 bases lay between the germline ends. Looked up from germline, CDR1 is SGHTA and CDR2 is FQGNSA. The CDR3 length is 16 residues. The CDR3 here is CASSLVGIPSPGELFF. The DNA of the CDR3 is TGTGCCAGCAGCTTAGTAGGGATCCCATCCCCCGGGGAGCTGTTTTTT.

This chain joins TRBV9 and TRBJ2-3; 8 bases match TRBD1. J gave up 1 base and V 2 bases, and 12 bases lay outside the gene matches. Germline V gives CDR1 SGDLS, CDR2 YYNGEE. This CDR3 has 18 amino acids. CDR3 sequence (DNA): TGTGCCAGCAGCGTTCCGCATCTGACAGGGGACCGCACAGATACGCAGTATTTT. Its protein product is CASSVPHLTGDRTDTQYF.

This clone was observed a few times. The gene calls are TRBV5-4 and TRBJ1-4; no clear D gene. V gave up 4 bases and J gave up 0 bases, with 7 bases separating them. This CDR3 has 14 amino acids. Germline CDR1 and CDR2: SGHNT and YYREEE (reference sequence). CDR3 nucleotides: TGTGCCAGCAGCCTAAGGGCAACTAATGAAAAACTGTTTTTT. It codes for CASSLRATNEKLFF.

This chain connects TRBV2 to TRBJ1-2; 8 bases map to TRBD1. V was pared by 4 bases and J by 2 bases, with 6 bases of the junction left unmatched. The CDR3 is made up of 15 amino acids. Germline V gene lookup returns CDR1 SNHLY and CDR2 FYNNEI. The CDR3 coding sequence is TGTGCCAGCAGTGGGGCGGACAGGGCGAACTATGGCTACACCTTC. The encoded protein is CASSGADRANYGYTF.

J is TRBJ2-3 and V is TRBV7-2; TRBD1 is a possible D gene (6 bases). This CDR3 spans 17 amino acids. In germline, CDR1 is SGHTA, CDR2 FQGNSA. V lost 5 bases and J 0 bases, leaving 18 bases between the germline ends. CDR3 nucleotides: TGTGCCAGCAGCATACAGGGAAAGCGAACTAGCACAGATACGCAGTATTTT. Protein product: CASSIQGKRTSTDTQYF.

V gene TRBV4-1 combines with J gene TRBJ1-1; unclear D gene. The ends were cut back, 3 bases at V and 0 bases at J, with 8 bases in the middle. Germline V CDR1 and CDR2: MGHRA, YSYEKL. CDR3 length: 14 amino acids. CDR3 in DNA: TGCGCCAGCAGCCAGCCGGTCCTGAACACTGAAGCTTTCTTT. The encoded protein is CASSQPVLNTEAFF.

V is TRBV9 and J is TRBJ2-7; TRBD2 aligns across 9 bases. The CDR3 contains 15 residues. Trimming cost V 2 bases and J 4 bases; bases outside gene matches: 7. The germline V gene has CDR1 SGDLS and CDR2 YYNGEE. CDR3 nucleotides: TGTGCCAGCAGCGTGGGGACTAGCTACGGTTACGAGCAGTACTTC. This sequence encodes CASSVGTSYGYEQYF.

The chain employs TRBV19 and TRBJ1-5; TRBD1 might be the D (6 bases). CDR1 is LNHDA and CDR2 is SQIVND in the germline V gene (reference sequence). The V and J ends lost 3 bases and 7 bases respectively, with 13 bases between them. CDR3 length: 14 residues. The CDR3 loop reads CASSIEYRDQPQHF. In nucleotides, the CDR3 is TGTGCCAGTAGTATCGAATACAGGGACCAGCCCCAGCATTTT.

This sequence joins TRBV2 and TRBJ2-4; D is possibly TRBD2 (5 bases). CDR1 is SNHLY, CDR2 FYNNEI, per germline. V lost 4 bases to trimming and J lost 0 bases, with 19 bases between them. CDR3 length equals 18 residues. CDR3 protein: CASSVRVSGPVAKNIQYF. DNA of the CDR3: TGTGCCAGCAGTGTCAGAGTGAGCGGACCTGTAGCCAAAAACATTCAGTACTTC.